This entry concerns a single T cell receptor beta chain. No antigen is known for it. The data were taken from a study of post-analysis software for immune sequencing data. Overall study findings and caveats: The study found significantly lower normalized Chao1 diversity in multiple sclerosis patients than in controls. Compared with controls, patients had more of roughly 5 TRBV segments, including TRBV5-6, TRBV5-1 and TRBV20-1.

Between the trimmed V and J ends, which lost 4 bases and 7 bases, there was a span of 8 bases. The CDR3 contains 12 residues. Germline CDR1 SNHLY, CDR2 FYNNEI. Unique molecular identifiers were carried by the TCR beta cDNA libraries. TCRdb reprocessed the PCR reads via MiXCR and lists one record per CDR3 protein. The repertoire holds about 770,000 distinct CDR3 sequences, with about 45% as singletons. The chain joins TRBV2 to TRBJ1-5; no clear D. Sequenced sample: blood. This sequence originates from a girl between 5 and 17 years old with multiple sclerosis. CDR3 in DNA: TGTGCCAGCAGTGTTGGCACGCAGCCCCAGCATTTT. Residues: CASSVGTQPQHF.